This T cell receptor beta chain came from a study of T cell responses to AZD1222 COVID-19 vaccine. This clone was counted a single time. Libraries were prepared by immunoSEQ multiplex PCR; TCRdb keeps only in-frame clonotypes and omits some of them. The table lists 150,000 to 200,000 clones, approximately 92% of them singletons, with 2.6% in the top ten. Germline values: CDR1 LGHNT, CDR2 FRNRAP. The CDR3 covers 14 residues. V was cut by 2 bases and J by 0 bases, with 7 bases left in between. The sample was peripheral blood, taken on day 0 of AZD1222 vaccination. The sequence derives from an adult in good health. The chain couples TRBV12-5 to TRBJ1-1, with D hard to call. DNA for the CDR3: TGTGCTAGTGGTTTGACACCCATGAACACTGAAGCTTTCTTT. Translation: CASGLTPMNTEAFF.